The source of this T cell receptor (beta chain) is a study of blood T cell repertoires in COVID-19. Study information: Samples came from the United States, Italy and Spain, spanning acute and convalescent COVID-19.

V lost 1 base to trimming and J lost 5 bases; unmatched junction nucleotides: 4. CDR3 length: 14 residues. From germline, CDR1 is LGHDT and CDR2 YNNKEL (reference sequence). The data were produced by immunoSEQ multiplex PCR, yet TCRdb's version contains in-frame clones alone and is incomplete. The sample includes around 50,000 clones, more than 75% of them seen just once. The sequencing input was peripheral blood. The TCR comes from an elderly woman with acute or convalescent COVID-19. The chain joins TRBV3-1 (or the pseudogene TRBV3-2) to TRBJ1-1, with 7 bases lining up with TRBD1. Here the CDR3 reads CASSQGQGRTEAFF. The CDR3 DNA reads as TGTGCCAGCAGCCAAGGACAGGGCCGGACTGAAGCTTTCTTT.